This is a list of T cell receptor beta chains from one sample in a study of CD8+ T cells in alopecia areata. The table came from immunoSEQ multiplex PCR; TCRdb's copy has only in-frame clones and leaves some out. The data hold some 240,000 clones, with about 58% observed a single time. Sequenced here: CD4+ T cells sorted from blood, sampled at week 4, from a patient treated with tofacitinib. The receptors come from a human donor with alopecia areata. CDR3s include the opening cysteine and the closing phenylalanine or tryptophan. The D gene is left open where the match is weak. Expanded clones are given a class, and other clones once, few, many or no size at all.

J | size | D | V | CDR3 | DNA
TRBJ2-1 | few | . | TRBV7-2 | CASSLDLGLSSYNEQFF | TGTGCCAGCAGCTTAGATCTAGGGCTAAGCTCCTACAATGAGCAGTTCTTC
TRBJ1-2 | . | . | TRBV11-2 | CASSLRLGVPEGGYTF | TGTGCCAGCAGCTTAAGGTTGGGCGTACCTGAGGGGGGCTACACCTTC
TRBJ2-4 | . | TRBD1 | TRBV4-3 | CASSGTGSRIQYF | TGCGCCAGCAGCGGGACAGGGAGTAGGATTCAGTACTTC
TRBJ1-5 | many | TRBD1 | TRBV10-2 | CASSATGVQPQHF | TGCGCCAGCAGCGCCACAGGGGTTCAGCCCCAGCATTTT
TRBJ1-4 | . | . | TRBV2 | CASSGTVEFATNEKLFF | TGTGCCAGCAGTGGAACGGTGGAGTTCGCAACTAATGAAAAACTGTTTTTT
TRBJ1-6 | few | TRBD1 | TRBV7-9 | CASSSQTGDNSPLHF | TGTGCCAGCAGCTCCCAGACAGGGGATAATTCACCCCTCCACTTT
TRBJ2-7 | . | . | TRBV30 | CAWSGRDEQYF | TGTGCCTGGAGTGGACGGGACGAGCAGTACTTC
TRBJ1-2 | . | . | TRBV30 | CAWSPPMLGYTF | TGTGCCTGGTCACCCCCGATGTTAGGCTACACCTTC
TRBJ2-1 | . | TRBD2 | TRBV7-2 | CASSLLAGGGNEQFF | TGTGCCAGCAGCCTCCTAGCGGGGGGAGGCAATGAGCAGTTCTTC
TRBJ1-6 | . | . | TRBV5-1 | CASTTNSPLHF | TGCGCCAGCACCACTAATTCACCCCTCCACTTT
TRBJ1-2 | few | . | TRBV25-1 | CASSEYEGGYTF | TGTGCCAGCAGTGAATATGAGGGCGGCTACACCTTC
TRBJ2-3 | . | . | TRBV14 | CASSQDSPADTQYF | TGTGCCAGCAGCCAAGATAGCCCCGCAGATACGCAGTATTTT
TRBJ1-1 | once | . | TRBV11-2 | CASSSIRGKGAFF | TGTGCCAGCAGCTCAATTCGAGGGAAAGGAGCTTTCTTT
TRBJ1-5 | . | . | TRBV29-1 | CSVPGRFGNQPQHF | TGCAGCGTTCCAGGGAGGTTTGGCAATCAGCCCCAGCATTTT
TRBJ2-1 | . | TRBD1 | TRBV5-1 | CASSLEGQFYNEQFF | TGCGCCAGCAGCTTGGAGGGACAGTTCTACAATGAGCAGTTCTTC
TRBJ1-1 | . | . | TRBV11-2 | CASSLDLITEAFF | TGTGCCAGCAGCTTAGATCTAATCACTGAAGCTTTCTTT
TRBJ2-7 | . | . | TRBV2 | CASSEGPHEQYF | TGTGCCAGCAGTGAGGGGCCCCACGAGCAGTACTTC
TRBJ2-3 | few | TRBD1 | TRBV29-1 | CSGDTGGLADTQYF | TGCAGCGGAGATACAGGGGGCCTGGCAGATACGCAGTATTTT
TRBJ1-1 | few | . | TRBV6-6 | CATFRTLQNTEAFF | TGTGCCACCTTCCGGACCCTTCAGAACACTGAAGCTTTCTTT
TRBJ1-1 | . | . | TRBV6-6 | CASSRDGREAFF | TGTGCCAGCAGCAGGGACGGAAGAGAAGCTTTCTTT
TRBJ1-1 | . | . | TRBV30 | CAWRATEITEAFF | TGTGCCTGGAGGGCTACAGAGATCACTGAAGCTTTCTTT
TRBJ2-7 | . | TRBD1 | TRBV5-1 | CASSSGQDGSEQYF | TGCGCCAGCAGCTCGGGACAGGACGGCTCCGAGCAGTACTTC
TRBJ2-3 | few | . | TRBV19 | CASSTADTQYF | TGTGCCAGTAGTACGGCAGATACGCAGTATTTT
TRBJ2-7 | few | . | TRBV10-3 | CAISDTGQGPYEQYF | TGTGCCATCAGTGATACGGGCCAGGGCCCCTACGAGCAGTACTTC
TRBJ2-3 | . | TRBD2 | TRBV19 | CASSIKRGGGGTQYF | TGTGCCAGTAGTATTAAGCGGGGGGGCGGAGGGACGCAGTATTTT
TRBJ2-7 | few | . | TRBV29-1 | CSAWTGVEYEQYF | TGCAGCGCCTGGACGGGTGTTGAATACGAGCAGTACTTC
TRBJ1-2 | . | . | TRBV2 | CASSEARGTYGYTF | TGTGCCAGCAGTGAAGCGCGGGGAACCTATGGCTACACCTTC
TRBJ1-2 | . | . | TRBV4-1 | CASSQSRESGYTF | TGCGCCAGCAGCCAATCCAGGGAGTCCGGCTACACCTTC
TRBJ1-2 | once | TRBD1 | TRBV4-3 | CASSQAGTGYQGYTF | TGCGCCAGCAGCCAAGCCGGGACAGGGTATCAGGGCTACACCTTC
TRBJ2-5 | . | TRBD2 | TRBV19 | CASSAGTSGALGETQYF | TGTGCCAGTAGCGCAGGGACTAGCGGGGCACTAGGAGAGACCCAGTACTTC
TRBJ2-5 | once | . | TRBV2 | CASSDRGQYQETQYF | TGTGCCAGCAGTGATCGGGGCCAGTACCAAGAGACCCAGTACTTC
TRBJ2-3 | . | TRBD1 | TRBV23-1 | CARDRGTDTQYF | TGCGCCCGCGACAGGGGTACAGATACGCAGTATTTT
TRBJ2-2 | . | . | TRBV6-1 | CASTPKPANTGELFF | TGTGCCAGCACCCCCAAGCCTGCGAACACCGGGGAGCTGTTTTTT
TRBJ2-7 | . | . | TRBV29-1 | CSVVLRGGGDHEQYF | TGCAGCGTTGTTTTAAGGGGCGGCGGGGACCACGAGCAGTACTTC
TRBJ1-2 | once | . | TRBV29-1 | CSSRVGDGYTF | TGCAGCTCCAGGGTAGGGGATGGCTACACCTTC
TRBJ2-2 | few | . | TRBV29-1 | CSTRTNGNPGELFF | TGCAGCACTAGGACAAACGGCAACCCCGGGGAGCTGTTTTTT
TRBJ2-5 | few | . | TRBV29-1 | CSVNTDRSWETQYF | TGCAGCGTCAATACTGACAGATCCTGGGAGACCCAGTACTTC
TRBJ1-6 | . | TRBD1 | TRBV15 | CATSGQWTGGDSPLHF | TGTGCCACCAGCGGACAATGGACAGGGGGGGATTCACCCCTCCACTTT
TRBJ2-7 | . | TRBD1 | TRBV7-6 | CASSLAGTGVYEQYF | TGTGCCAGCAGCTTGGCCGGGACAGGGGTTTACGAGCAGTACTTC
TRBJ2-2 | few | . | TRBV23-1 | CASSQWKWRAGELFF | TGCGCCAGCAGTCAATGGAAATGGCGAGCCGGGGAGCTGTTTTTT
TRBJ2-1 | . | . | TRBV9 | CASSARSQWNEQFF | TGTGCCAGCAGCGCCAGGTCCCAGTGGAATGAGCAGTTCTTC
TRBJ2-7 | . | . | TRBV11-2 | CASSLDPRPPEEQYF | TGTGCCAGCAGCTTAGATCCCAGACCCCCTGAGGAGCAGTACTTC
TRBJ2-7 | few | . | TRBV10-1 | CASSESTRLREQYF | TGCGCCAGCAGTGAGTCAACCCGTCTGAGGGAGCAGTACTTC
TRBJ1-1 | few | . | TRBV7-9 | CASSPEGMAFF | TGTGCCAGCAGCCCAGAGGGGATGGCTTTCTTT
TRBJ1-2 | . | . | TRBV29-1 | CSVPGGGGGYTF | TGCAGCGTTCCGGGGGGTGGCGGTGGCTACACCTTC
TRBJ1-1 | . | . | TRBV18 | CASSPPRPNTEAFF | TGTGCCAGCTCACCACCTCGGCCGAACACTGAAGCTTTCTTT
TRBJ1-1 | . | . | TRBV11-3 | CASSLIAAGLNTEAFF | TGTGCCAGCAGCTTAATTGCTGCGGGTCTTAACACTGAAGCTTTCTTT
TRBJ2-7 | . | . | TRBV15 | CATSRSRDRIYEQYF | TGTGCCACCAGCAGATCACGGGACCGAATCTACGAGCAGTACTTC
TRBJ1-2 | . | . | TRBV9 | CASSVDRGNNYGYTF | TGTGCCAGCAGCGTAGATCGGGGAAATAACTATGGCTACACCTTC
TRBJ2-3 | few | . | TRBV29-1 | CSADRQNTDTQYF | TGCAGCGCCGATCGCCAGAACACAGATACGCAGTATTTT
TRBJ2-7 | . | TRBD2 | TRBV2 | CATKSGGISYEQYF | TGTGCCACTAAGAGCGGGGGGATATCCTACGAGCAGTACTTC